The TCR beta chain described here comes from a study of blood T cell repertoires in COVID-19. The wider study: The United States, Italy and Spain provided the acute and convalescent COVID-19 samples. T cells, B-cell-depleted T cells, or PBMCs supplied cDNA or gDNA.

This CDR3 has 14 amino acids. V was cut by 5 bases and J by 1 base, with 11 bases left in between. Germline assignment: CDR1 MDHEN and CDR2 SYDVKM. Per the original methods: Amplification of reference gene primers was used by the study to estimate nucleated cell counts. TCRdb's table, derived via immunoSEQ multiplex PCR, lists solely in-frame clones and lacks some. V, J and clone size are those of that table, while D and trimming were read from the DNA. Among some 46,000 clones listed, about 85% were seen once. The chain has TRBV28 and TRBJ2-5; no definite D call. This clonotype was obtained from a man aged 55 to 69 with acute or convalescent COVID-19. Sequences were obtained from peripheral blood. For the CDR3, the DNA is TGTGCCAGCAGTCGCCTTGACATCCAAGAGACCCAGTACTTC. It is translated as CASSRLDIQETQYF. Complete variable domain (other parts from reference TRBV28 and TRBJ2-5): DVKVTQSSRYLVKRTGEKVFLECVQDMDHENMFWYRQDPGLGLRLIYFSYDVKMKEKGDIPEGYSVSREKKERFSLILESASTNQTSMYLCASSRLDIQETQYFGPGTRLLVL.